The 26 T cell receptor beta chains presented below share a single source sample, sequenced in a study of spatial heterogeneity in lung cancer. Time point given: blood at routine non-recurrence follow-up after resection. TCRdb reprocessed the 5' RACE reads via MiXCR and lists one record per CDR3 protein. Among approximately 41,000 distinct CDR3 sequences listed, roughly a tenth were seen once. The starting material was PBMCs, obtained at follow-up. All receptors come from a female donor with early-stage non-small cell lung cancer.

This clonotype was detected a few times. The chain uses TRBV2 and TRBJ1-1; 9 bases fit TRBD1. The CDR3 spans 15 residues. Per the germline V gene, CDR1 is SNHLY and CDR2 is FYNNEI. J was trimmed by 6 bases and V by 5 bases; bases with no gene match: 10. CDR3 region: CASSKTGGQIAEAFF. The DNA of the CDR3 is TGTGCCAGCAGTAAGACAGGGGGGCAGATCGCTGAAGCTTTCTTT.

This clonotype was seen more than once but under ten times. V gene TRBV10-1 combines with J gene TRBJ2-7, with 10 positions matching TRBD1. The junction had 6 bases not matched to a gene; V was cut back by 2 bases and J by 5 bases. The CDR3 runs to 15 residues. Germline CDR1 and CDR2: WNHNN and SYGVQD (reference sequence). The chain's CDR3 is CASSETRTGGNEQYF. DNA for the CDR3: TGCGCCAGCAGTGAGACCCGGACAGGGGGTAACGAGCAGTACTTC.

This clonotype occurred many times. This chain connects TRBV20-1 to TRBJ1-5; possible D gene TRBD1, 6 bases. Germline V lookup: CDR1 DFQATT, CDR2 SNEGSKA (reference sequence). The V end was cut by 1 base, the J end by 9 bases, with 13 bases between. CDR3 size: 13 residues. The CDR3 protein is CSARGTVFAPQHF. CDR3 nucleotide sequence: TGCAGTGCTAGAGGGACAGTTTTTGCGCCCCAGCATTTT.

The gene calls are TRBV9 and TRBJ1-1, with D unclear. Germline lookup yields CDR1 SGDLS and CDR2 YYNGEE. Trimming shortened V by 0 bases and J by 1 base, and 10 bases separated the two germline ends. The CDR3 has 15 residues. CDR3 DNA sequence: TGTGCCAGCAGCGTAGTGCAGCGGGCGAACACTGAAGCTTTCTTT. Its translation: CASSVVQRANTEAFF. Filled out from reference TRBV9 and TRBJ1-1, the complete variable domain reads DSGVTQTPKHLITATGQRVTLRCSPRSGDLSVYWYQQSLDQGLQFLIQYYNGEERAKGNILERFSAQQFPDLHSELNLSSLELGDSALYFCASSVVQRANTEAFFGQGTRLTVV.

This clonotype was detected ten times or more. One end of the junction is discordant with germline, which a read error may explain. The V and J genes are TRBV5-1 and TRBJ2-3; D not resolved. This CDR3 spans 14 amino acids. Germline loops: CDR1 SGHRS, CDR2 YFSETQ. CDR3 sequence reads: CASSLDSSTDTQYF. The CDR3 nucleotides read TGTGCCAGCAGCTTGGATAGTAGCACAGATACGCAGTATTTT.

This clonotype was seen a handful of times. The chain uses TRBV7-9 and TRBJ2-3; either TRBD1 or TRBD2 may fit D (5 bases each). V was pared by 4 bases and J by 5 bases, with 19 bases between. This CDR3 comprises 16 residues. Germline lookup yields CDR1 SEHNR and CDR2 FQNEAQ (reference sequence). In DNA form, the CDR3 reads TGTGCCAGCAGCTCCAGGGACGGGGAAACCCGAGATACGCAGTATTTT. It codes for CASSSRDGETRDTQYF.

Many counts were recorded for this clonotype. V and J are TRBV9 and TRBJ2-1; D ambiguous. The ends were cut back, 0 bases at V and 2 bases at J, with 9 bases in the middle. The CDR3 covers 15 residues. Germline V CDR1 and CDR2: SGDLS, YYNGEE. This CDR3 reads CASSVDTPPYNEQFF. The DNA for the CDR3 is TGTGCCAGCAGCGTAGATACACCTCCCTACAATGAGCAGTTCTTC. The whole variable domain, remainder taken from reference TRBV9 and TRBJ2-1, is DSGVTQTPKHLITATGQRVTLRCSPRSGDLSVYWYQQSLDQGLQFLIQYYNGEERAKGNILERFSAQQFPDLHSELNLSSLELGDSALYFCASSVDTPPYNEQFFGPGTRLTVL.

The V and J genes are TRBV29-1 and TRBJ2-2, with D tentatively TRBD1 or TRBD2 (5 bases each). Trimming pared 5 bases from V and 9 bases from J, leaving 16 bases between. The CDR3 is 13 residues long. Germline CDR1 and CDR2: SQVTM and ANQGSEA. The CDR3 nucleotides are TGCAGCGTTAGGGACGCCCGTGGCAGGGAGCTGTTTTTT. Translating it yields CSVRDARGRELFF.

V usage is TRBV7-3 and J usage is TRBJ2-5; unclear D gene. The length of the CDR3 is 13 residues. Germline V lookup: CDR1 SGHTA, CDR2 FQGTGA. Trimming took off 5 bases at V and 3 bases at J, with 10 bases between the two ends. CDR3 DNA sequence: TGTGCCAGCAGCGTTACAAGGGAAGAGACCCAGTACTTC. It specifies CASSVTREETQYF. The entire variable domain, with the rest obtained from reference TRBV7-3 and TRBJ2-5, is as follows: GAGVSQTPSNKVTEKGKYVELRCDPISGHTALYWYRQSLGQGPEFLIYFQGTGAADDSGLPNDRFFAVRPEGSVSTLKIQRTERGDSAVYLCASSVTREETQYFGPGTRLLVL.

The chain has TRBV7-2 and TRBJ2-1; D unclear. Trimming removed 0 bases from V and 2 bases from J, with 5 bases in between. CDR3 length: 14 residues. Germline loops: CDR1 SGHTA, CDR2 FQGNSA. The CDR3 nucleotides read TGTGCCAGCAGCTTAGCGTGGGCCTACAATGAGCAGTTCTTC. The encoded protein is CASSLAWAYNEQFF.

The J gene is TRBJ2-1, the V gene TRBV30; 7 bases agree with TRBD2. The germline V gene encodes CDR1 GTSNPN and CDR2 SVGIG (reference sequence). The CDR3 spans 16 residues. The V gene end was trimmed by 0 bases and the J gene end by 2 bases; junction bases not matched to a gene: 7. In DNA form, the CDR3 reads TGTGCCTGGAGTGTACTCGATGCGGGGGCCTACAATGAGCAGTTCTTC. Its translation: CAWSVLDAGAYNEQFF.

This clonotype was observed at least ten times. The V call is TRBV19, the J call TRBJ2-1, with 7 nucleotides matching TRBD1. From germline, CDR1 is LNHDA and CDR2 SQIVND (reference sequence). This CDR3 has 14 residues. Losses at the gene ends were 9 bases for V and 0 bases for J; bases not matched to a gene: 5. The CDR3 sequence is CASRDRSSYNEQFF. The CDR3 region has the DNA TGTGCCAGCCGGGACAGAAGCTCCTACAATGAGCAGTTCTTC. The variable domain in full, with the rest retrieved from reference TRBV19 and TRBJ2-1, is DGGITQSPKYLFRKEGQNVTLSCEQNLNHDAMYWYRQDPGQGLRLIYYSQIVNDFQKGDIAEGYSVSREKKESFPLTVTSAQKNPTAFYLCASRDRSSYNEQFFGPGTRLTVL.

In its sample, this clonotype was seen a few times. The rearrangement joins TRBV24-1 to TRBJ2-1; TRBD2 aligns across 7 bases. CDR3 length: 14 residues. The V and J ends lost 3 bases and 3 bases, in that order; junction bases with no gene match: 1. Germline loops: CDR1 KGHDR, CDR2 SFDVKD. This CDR3 is CATSDTGGYNEQFF. CDR3 bases: TGTGCCACCAGTGATACGGGGGGCTACAATGAGCAGTTCTTC.

This clonotype was picked up many times. The rearrangement links TRBV20-1 to TRBJ2-7; no clear D. There are 15 residues in the CDR3. Trimming pared 3 bases from V and 6 bases from J, leaving 21 bases between. Germline V gene data show CDR1 as DFQATT and CDR2 as SNEGSKA (reference sequence). The CDR3 sequence is CSASPTNADSVEQYF. The CDR3, as DNA: TGCAGTGCTAGTCCCACTAATGCTGATTCCGTCGAGCAGTACTTC.

This clonotype was picked up a small number of times. The CDR3, as DNA: TGTGCCAGCAGCTTCTTTACTAGCGGGAGCCAAGAGACCCAGTACTTC. Its protein is CASSFFTSGSQETQYF. The chain is built from TRBV7-9 and TRBJ2-5; 11 nucleotides line up with TRBD2. The V and J ends lost 3 bases and 1 base, in that order; junction bases with no gene match: 4. CDR1 is SEHNR, CDR2 FQNEAQ, per germline (reference sequence). The CDR3 length is 16 residues.

This clonotype has at least ten counts. CDR3 residues: CASSQSGANTEAFF. The CDR3 DNA reads TGTGCCAGCAGCCAGTCTGGGGCGAACACTGAAGCTTTCTTT. The chain couples TRBV3-1 to TRBJ1-1, with TRBD1 as a possible D gene (5 bases). V was trimmed by 3 bases and J by 1 base, leaving 9 bases between them. The CDR3 is 14 amino acids. Germline CDR1 LGHDT, CDR2 YNNKEL (reference sequence).

The genes are TRBV20-1 and TRBJ1-3; D is unclear. The CDR3 has 13 residues. CDR1 and CDR2 from the germline V gene are DFQATT and SNEGSKA (reference sequence). CDR3 bases: TGCAGCGCCGAACCGGGAACTGGAAACACCATATATTTT. It is translated as CSAEPGTGNTIYF.

The chain combines TRBV13 with TRBJ2-7; D remains unclear. The CDR3 runs 11 residues. Trimming cost V 2 bases and J 6 bases, with 5 bases left between them. The germline CDR1 and CDR2 sequences are PRHDT and FYEKMQ (reference sequence). The CDR3 coding sequence is TGTGCCAGCAGCTTACGGTCCGAGCAGTACTTC. Protein product: CASSLRSEQYF. Supplemented by reference TRBV13 and TRBJ2-7, the full variable domain reads AAGVIQSPRHLIKEKRETATLKCYPIPRHDTVYWYQQGPGQDPQFLISFYEKMQSDKGSIPDRFSAQQFSDYHSELNMSSLELGDSALYFCASSLRSEQYFGPGTRLTVT.

Within the sample, this clonotype is medium-sized (0.01 to 0.1%). This sequence joins TRBV14 and TRBJ1-5; 7 bases align to TRBD1. The germline V gene has CDR1 SGHDN and CDR2 FVKESK. V was clipped by 4 bases and J by 7 bases; unmatched bases: 4. The CDR3 is 13 residues long. CDR3 in amino acids: CASSRGQAQPQHF. DNA of the CDR3: TGTGCCAGCAGCCGAGGACAGGCCCAGCCCCAGCATTTT.

Many counts were recorded for this clonotype. The chain couples TRBV29-1 to TRBJ2-3; the match to TRBD2 covers 8 bases. The V and J ends lost 4 bases and 4 bases, in that order; junction bases with no gene match: 7. Germline CDR1 is SQVTM and CDR2 is ANQGSEA. The CDR3 has 14 residues. CDR3 in DNA: TGCAGCGTTGTCGCCGGGGGGGATCCAGATACGCAGTATTTT. Encoded protein: CSVVAGGDPDTQYF.

This clonotype was seen more than once but under ten times. The chain employs TRBV19 and TRBJ1-5; weak D call: TRBD1 (5 bases). Germline V CDR1 and CDR2: LNHDA, SQIVND (reference sequence). Trimming left V 7 bases short and J 7 bases short, with 14 bases between. The CDR3 totals 13 residues. The CDR3 protein is CASTFGGEQPQHF. DNA of the CDR3: TGTGCCAGTACCTTTGGGGGGGAACAGCCCCAGCATTTT.

Ten or more counts support this clonotype. The chain uses TRBV25-1 and TRBJ1-1; TRBD1 is a possible D gene (6 bases). CDR3 length: 13 residues. CDR1 MGHDK and CDR2 SYGVNS come from the germline V gene. Trimming stripped 5 bases from V and 2 bases from J, with 9 bases between. CDR3: CASSPRGNTEAFF. The CDR3 coding sequence is TGTGCCAGCAGTCCCAGGGGCAACACTGAAGCTTTCTTT. The entire variable domain, with the rest obtained from reference TRBV25-1 and TRBJ1-1, is as follows: EADIYQTPRYLVIGTGKKITLECSQTMGHDKMYWYQQDPGMELHLIHYSYGVNSTEKGDLSSESTVSRIRTEHFPLTLESARPSHTSQYLCASSPRGNTEAFFGQGTRLTVV.

This clonotype was detected many times. This rearrangement joins TRBV27 to TRBJ2-2; 9 nucleotides match TRBD1. CDR3 length: 15 amino acids. The V gene's germline CDR1 is MNHEY and CDR2 SMNVEV (reference sequence). The V gene end was trimmed by 7 bases and the J gene end by 4 bases; junction bases not matched to a gene: 7. This CDR3 reads CASTPGQGTTGELFF. Written as DNA, the CDR3 is TGTGCCAGCACCCCAGGACAGGGGACCACCGGGGAGCTGTTTTTT.

This chain links TRBV5-5 with TRBJ2-1, with D tentatively TRBD1 (5 bases). Germline-derived CDR1 and CDR2 are SGHKS and YYEKEE (reference sequence). The CDR3 is 13 amino acids. The V end lost 2 bases, the J end lost 4 bases, and 7 bases lay between the germline ends. CDR3 in DNA: TGTGCCAGCAGCTTCGACAGATACAATGAGCAGTTCTTC. Protein sequence: CASSFDRYNEQFF.

Ten or more counts support this clonotype. The genes are TRBV6-5 and TRBJ2-1, with D uncertain. CDR1 is MNHEY, CDR2 SVGAGI, per germline. V was trimmed by 4 bases and J by 2 bases, leaving 12 bases between them. The CDR3 has 15 amino acids. The CDR3 reads CASSSGTPAYNEQFF. The CDR3 DNA reads as TGTGCCAGCAGTTCGGGCACTCCCGCCTACAATGAGCAGTTCTTC.

This clonotype came up many times. Here the CDR3 reads CAWKWGGPYEQYF. The CDR3 coding sequence is TGTGCCTGGAAGTGGGGGGGGCCCTACGAGCAGTACTTC. This chain joins TRBV30 and TRBJ2-7; a weak D match, TRBD2 (7 bases). CDR1 GTSNPN and CDR2 SVGIG come from the germline V gene (reference sequence). The CDR3 spans 13 residues. Trimming took off 4 bases at V and 2 bases at J, with 12 bases between the two ends.